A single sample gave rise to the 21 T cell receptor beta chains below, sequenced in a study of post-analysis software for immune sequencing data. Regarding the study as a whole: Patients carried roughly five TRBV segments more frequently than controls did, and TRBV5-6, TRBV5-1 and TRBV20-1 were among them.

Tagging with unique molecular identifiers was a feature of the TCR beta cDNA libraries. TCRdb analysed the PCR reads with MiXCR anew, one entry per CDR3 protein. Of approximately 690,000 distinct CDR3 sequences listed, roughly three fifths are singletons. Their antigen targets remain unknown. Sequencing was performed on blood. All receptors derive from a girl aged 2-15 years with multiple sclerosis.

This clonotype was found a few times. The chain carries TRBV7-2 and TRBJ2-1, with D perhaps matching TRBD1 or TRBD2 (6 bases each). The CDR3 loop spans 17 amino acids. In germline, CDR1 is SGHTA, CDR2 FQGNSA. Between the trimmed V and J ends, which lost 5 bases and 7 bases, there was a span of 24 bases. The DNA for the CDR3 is TGTGCCAGCAGCGAGGGGGGTTTATGGCAGTTGATAAATGAGCAGTTCTTC. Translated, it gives CASSEGGLWQLINEQFF.

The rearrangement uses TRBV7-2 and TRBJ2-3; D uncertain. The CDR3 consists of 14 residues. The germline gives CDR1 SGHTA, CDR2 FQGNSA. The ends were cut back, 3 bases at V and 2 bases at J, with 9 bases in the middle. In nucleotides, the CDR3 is TGTGCCAGCAGCTTCTACACAAACACAGATACGCAGTATTTT. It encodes CASSFYTNTDTQYF.

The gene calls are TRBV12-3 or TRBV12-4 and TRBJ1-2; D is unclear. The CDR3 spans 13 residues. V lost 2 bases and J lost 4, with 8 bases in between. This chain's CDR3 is CASSLSTLYGYTF. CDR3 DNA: TGTGCCAGCAGTTTATCCACCCTCTATGGCTACACCTTC.

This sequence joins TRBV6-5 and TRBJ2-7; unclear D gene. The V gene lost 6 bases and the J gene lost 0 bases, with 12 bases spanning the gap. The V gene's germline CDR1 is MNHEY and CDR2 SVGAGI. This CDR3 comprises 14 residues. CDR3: CASSPGGLSYEQYF. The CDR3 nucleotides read TGTGCCAGCAGCCCGGGTGGCCTCTCCTACGAGCAGTACTTC.

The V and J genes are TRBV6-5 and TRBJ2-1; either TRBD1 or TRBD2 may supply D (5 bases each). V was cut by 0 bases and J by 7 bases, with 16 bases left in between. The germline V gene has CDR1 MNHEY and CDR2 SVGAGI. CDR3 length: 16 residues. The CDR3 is CASSYSTAPGWNEQFF. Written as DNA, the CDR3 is TGTGCCAGCAGTTACTCGACAGCGCCGGGGTGGAATGAGCAGTTCTTC.

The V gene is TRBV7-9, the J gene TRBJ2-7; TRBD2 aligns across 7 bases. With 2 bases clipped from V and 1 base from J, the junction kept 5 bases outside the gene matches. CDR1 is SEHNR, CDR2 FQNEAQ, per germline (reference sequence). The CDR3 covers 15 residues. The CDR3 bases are TGTGCCAGCAGCTTACTAGCGGACCGTTCCTACGAGCAGTACTTC. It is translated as CASSLLADRSYEQYF.

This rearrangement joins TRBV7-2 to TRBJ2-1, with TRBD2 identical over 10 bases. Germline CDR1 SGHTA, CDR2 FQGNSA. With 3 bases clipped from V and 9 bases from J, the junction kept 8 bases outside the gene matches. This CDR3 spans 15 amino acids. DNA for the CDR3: TGTGCCAGCAGCTTCACTAGCGGGGTAGAGGGTGAGCAGTTCTTC. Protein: CASSFTSGVEGEQFF.

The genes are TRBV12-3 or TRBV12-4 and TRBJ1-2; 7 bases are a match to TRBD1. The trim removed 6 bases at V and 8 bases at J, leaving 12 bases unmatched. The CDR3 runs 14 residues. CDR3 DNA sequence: TGTGCCAGCAGCGCCGAGACAGGGCCGGGGGGCTACACCTTC. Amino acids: CASSAETGPGGYTF.

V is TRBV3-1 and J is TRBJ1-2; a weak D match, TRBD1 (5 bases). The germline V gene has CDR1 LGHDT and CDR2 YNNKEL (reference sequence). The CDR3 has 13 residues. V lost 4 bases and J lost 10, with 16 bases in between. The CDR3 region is CASSPRDQGDYTF. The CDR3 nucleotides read TGTGCCAGCAGCCCCCGCGACCAGGGCGACTACACCTTC.

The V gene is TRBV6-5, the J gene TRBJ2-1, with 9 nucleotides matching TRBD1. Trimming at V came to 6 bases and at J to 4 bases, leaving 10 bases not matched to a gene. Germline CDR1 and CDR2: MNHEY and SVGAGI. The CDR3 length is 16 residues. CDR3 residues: CASRTRTGVKYNEQFF. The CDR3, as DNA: TGTGCCAGCAGAACCCGGACAGGGGTAAAATACAATGAGCAGTTCTTC.

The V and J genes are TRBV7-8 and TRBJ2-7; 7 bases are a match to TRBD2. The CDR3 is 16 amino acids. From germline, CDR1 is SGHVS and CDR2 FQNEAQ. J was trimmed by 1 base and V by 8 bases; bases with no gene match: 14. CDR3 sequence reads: CASSPHAGESSYEQYF. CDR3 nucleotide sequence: TGTGCCAGCTCCCCCCACGCGGGAGAGTCGTCCTACGAGCAGTACTTC.

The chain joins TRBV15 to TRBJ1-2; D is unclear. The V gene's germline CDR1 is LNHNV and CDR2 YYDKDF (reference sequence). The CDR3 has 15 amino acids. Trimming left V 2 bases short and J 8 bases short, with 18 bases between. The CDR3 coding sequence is TGTGCCACCAGCAGAAATCTCGGCCGATACGTGGGCTACACCTTC. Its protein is CATSRNLGRYVGYTF.

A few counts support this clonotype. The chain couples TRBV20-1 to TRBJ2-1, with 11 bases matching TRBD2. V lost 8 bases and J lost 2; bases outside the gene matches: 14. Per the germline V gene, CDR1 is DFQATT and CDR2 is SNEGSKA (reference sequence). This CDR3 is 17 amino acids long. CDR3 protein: CSTAGTSGSITYNEQFF. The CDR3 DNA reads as TGCAGTACCGCCGGAACTAGCGGGAGTATCACCTACAATGAGCAGTTCTTC.

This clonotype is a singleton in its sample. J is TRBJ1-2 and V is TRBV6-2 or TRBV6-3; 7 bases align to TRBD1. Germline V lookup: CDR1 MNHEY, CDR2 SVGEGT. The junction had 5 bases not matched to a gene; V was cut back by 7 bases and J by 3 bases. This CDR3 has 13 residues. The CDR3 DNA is TGTGCCAGCACCACGACAGGGTACTATGGCTACACCTTC. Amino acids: CASTTTGYYGYTF.

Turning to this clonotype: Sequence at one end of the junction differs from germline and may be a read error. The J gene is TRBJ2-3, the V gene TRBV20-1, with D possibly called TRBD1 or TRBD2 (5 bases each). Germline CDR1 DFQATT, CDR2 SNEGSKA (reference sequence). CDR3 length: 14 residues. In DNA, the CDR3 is TGCAGTGCTAGAGGGTGGGACCTCACAGATATGCAGTATTTT. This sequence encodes CSARGWDLTDMQYF.

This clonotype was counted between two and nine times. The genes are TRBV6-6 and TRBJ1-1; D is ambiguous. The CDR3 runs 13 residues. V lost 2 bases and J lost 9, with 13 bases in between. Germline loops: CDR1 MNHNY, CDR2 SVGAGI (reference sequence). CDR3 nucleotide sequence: TGTGCCAGCAGTTACGATTGGCAGAGTAAAGCTTTCTTT. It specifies CASSYDWQSKAFF.

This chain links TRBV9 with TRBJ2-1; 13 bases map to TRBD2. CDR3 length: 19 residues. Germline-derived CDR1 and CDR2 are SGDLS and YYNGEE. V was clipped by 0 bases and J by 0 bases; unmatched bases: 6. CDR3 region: CASSVATSGRGGSYNEQFF. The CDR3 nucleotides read TGTGCCAGCAGCGTAGCTACTAGCGGGAGGGGGGGCTCCTACAATGAGCAGTTCTTC.

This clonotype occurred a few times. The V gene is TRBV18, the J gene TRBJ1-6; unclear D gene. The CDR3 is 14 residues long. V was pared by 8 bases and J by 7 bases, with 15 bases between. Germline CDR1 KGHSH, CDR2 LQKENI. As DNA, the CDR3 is TGTGCCAGCGCCTCGAGGTTCGGCAATTCACCCCTCCACTTT. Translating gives CASASRFGNSPLHF. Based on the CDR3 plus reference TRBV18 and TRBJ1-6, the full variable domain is NAGVMQNPRHLVRRRGQEARLRCSPMKGHSHVYWYRQLPEEGLKFMVYLQKENIIDESGMPKERFSAEFPKEGPSILRIQQVVRGDSAAYFCASASRFGNSPLHFGNGTRLTVT.

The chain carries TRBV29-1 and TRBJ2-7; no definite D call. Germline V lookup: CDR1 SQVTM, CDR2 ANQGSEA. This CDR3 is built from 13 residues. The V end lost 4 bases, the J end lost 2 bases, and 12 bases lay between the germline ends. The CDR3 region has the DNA TGCAGCGTTGCCAAGGGCGTCACCTACGAGCAGTACTTC. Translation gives CSVAKGVTYEQYF.

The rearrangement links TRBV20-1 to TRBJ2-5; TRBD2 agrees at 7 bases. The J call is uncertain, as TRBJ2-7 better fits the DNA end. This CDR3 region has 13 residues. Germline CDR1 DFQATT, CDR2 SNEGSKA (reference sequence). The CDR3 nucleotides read TGCAGTGCTAGAGGTGCGGGAGACTACGAGCAGTACTTC. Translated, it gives CSARGAGDYEQYF.

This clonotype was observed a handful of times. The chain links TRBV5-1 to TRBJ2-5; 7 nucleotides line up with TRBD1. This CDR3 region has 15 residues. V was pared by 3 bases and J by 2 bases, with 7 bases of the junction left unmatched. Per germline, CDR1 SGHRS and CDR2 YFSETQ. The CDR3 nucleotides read TGCGCCAGCAGCTCTCAGGACAGGCCTCAAGAGACCCAGTACTTC. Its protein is CASSSQDRPQETQYF.